The T cell receptor beta chain under discussion was sequenced for a study of Graves' ophthalmopathy and Graves' hyperthyroidism. V was clipped by 4 bases and J by 2 bases; unmatched bases: 10. CDR1 is SSHAT, CDR2 FNYEAQ, per germline (reference sequence). The CDR3 sequence is 18 residues long. The study, taken as a whole, reports: Also, most clonotypes expanded in the thyroid above 0.001 frequency appeared in blood.

This clonotype was seen more than once but under ten times. Antigen specificity is unknown. The evidence that diagnosis relied on was clinical symptoms, serum thyroxine, TRAb, thyroid ultrasound and orbital computed tomography. Researchers took RNA transcripts and amplified TCR beta CDR3 regions from them. In the first round, RT-PCR was carried out with HTBI primers, and a multiplex PCR formed the second round. MiXCR, applied by TCRdb to the multiplex PCR reads, yields one record per CDR3 protein. This table has roughly 700,000 distinct CDR3 sequences, approximately 40% appearing once. The sequenced material came from peripheral blood. The rearrangement joins TRBV7-7 to TRBJ2-2; 10 bases line up with TRBD1. This clonotype was sampled from an adult man with Graves' ophthalmopathy. CDR3 in DNA: TGTGCCAGCAGCTCCATACCGGGACAGGGGACCAACACCGGGGAGCTGTTTTTT. Translation: CASSSIPGQGTNTGELFF.